This T cell receptor (beta chain) was recorded in a study of response to subunit inactivated influenza vaccine. Findings and caveats of the study: The authors suggested that every seasonal influenza vaccination recruits few new T cells.

This clonotype occurred a few times. Its antigen is undetermined. TCRdb called the RT-PCR reads again in MiXCR, with one record for every CDR3 protein. The sample holds 540,000 or so distinct CDR3 sequences, 13% seen once. V was shortened by 4 bases and J by 3 bases, with 14 bases between the two germline ends. Germline V gives CDR1 SGHRS, CDR2 YFSETQ. CDR3 size: 15 residues. The specimen was PBMCs from blood, collected more than 35 days after vaccination. This chain links TRBV5-1 with TRBJ1-5; the D gene is possibly TRBD1 (6 bases). This clonotype originated in a man in his fifties who received an inactivated influenza vaccine. This CDR3 reads CASSLGGPNNQPQHF. CDR3 nucleotide sequence: TGCGCCAGCAGCCTCGGGGGGCCGAACAATCAGCCCCAGCATTTT.